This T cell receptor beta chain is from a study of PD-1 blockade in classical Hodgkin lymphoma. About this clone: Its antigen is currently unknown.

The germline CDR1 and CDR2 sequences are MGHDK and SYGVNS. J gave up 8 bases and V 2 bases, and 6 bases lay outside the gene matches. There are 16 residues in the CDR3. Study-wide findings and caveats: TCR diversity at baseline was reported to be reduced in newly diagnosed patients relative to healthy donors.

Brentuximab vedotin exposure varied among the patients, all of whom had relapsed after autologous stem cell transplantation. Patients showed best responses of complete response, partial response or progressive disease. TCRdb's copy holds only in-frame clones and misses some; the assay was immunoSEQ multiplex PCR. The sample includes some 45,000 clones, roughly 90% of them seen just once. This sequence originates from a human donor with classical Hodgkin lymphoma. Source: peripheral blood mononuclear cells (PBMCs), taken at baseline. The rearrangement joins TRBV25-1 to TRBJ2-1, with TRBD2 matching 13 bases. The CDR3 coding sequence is TGTGCCAGCAGTGAAGAACTAGCGGGAGGGCCGGATGAGCAGTTCTTC. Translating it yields CASSEELAGGPDEQFF.